These 12 T cell receptor beta chains were sequenced from one sample in a study of T cells after posttransplantation cyclophosphamide (dated by TCRdb to between 2015 and 2016). The control cohort was ten or so patients given myeloablative marrow transplants with methotrexate plus a calcineurin inhibitor, sampled 1 year after transplant. The library was obtained by the immunoSEQ multiplex PCR assay. The immuneACCESS repertoire file appears here via TCRdb, limited to in-frame rearrangements. These files lack a portion of the clones; in checked studies, under half of the deficit traces to unresolved V genes, and the cause of the others is not known. This sample has approximately 16,000 clones in its table, and around 86% of those were observed once. The ten largest account for approximately 3.5% of the sample. This material consisted of PBMCs, taken after an allogeneic stem cell transplant with a calcineurin inhibitor and methotrexate. Receptors originate from a male patient aged 45 to 59 who received an allogeneic stem cell transplant from an unrelated donor, was CMV-positive, and had chronic GVHD only. Some T cells may have been brought in with the graft after a transplant.

The chain links TRBV7-7 to TRBJ2-2, with 16 bases identical to TRBD2. Germline CDR1 SSHAT, CDR2 FNYEAQ (reference sequence). The J segment lost 4 bases and the V segment lost 5 bases, leaving 7 bases of the junction unmatched. CDR3 size: 18 residues. The CDR3 sequence is CASSPGLAGGDGTGELFF. The CDR3 coding sequence is TGTGCCAGCAGCCCGGGACTAGCGGGGGGGGATGGCACCGGGGAGCTGTTTTTT.

This clone was found once. Other DNA sequences within the sample encode an identical CDR3. The chain uses TRBV6-5 and TRBJ1-5; TRBD1 aligns across 9 bases. The V gene's germline CDR1 is MNHEY and CDR2 SVGAGI. V was clipped by 2 bases and J by 5 bases; unmatched bases: 1. The CDR3 sequence is 14 residues long. CDR3 residues: CASSYGQGYQPQHF. In nucleotides, the CDR3 is TGTGCCAGCAGTTACGGACAGGGGTATCAGCCCCAGCATTTT.

This sequence joins TRBV13 and TRBJ1-5; 10 nucleotides agree with TRBD1. CDR3 length equals 17 residues. V shed 5 bases and J 1 base; nucleotides not matched to a gene: 8. Germline V CDR1 and CDR2: PRHDT, FYEKMQ (reference sequence). CDR3 loop: CASSPGDRGISNQPQHF. In nucleotides, the CDR3 is TGTGCCAGCAGCCCTGGGGACAGGGGAATAAGCAATCAGCCCCAGCATTTT.

The chain carries TRBV14 and TRBJ1-2; D gene unclear. CDR1 is SGHDN and CDR2 is FVKESK in the germline V gene. Trimming took 2 bases from V and 5 from J, leaving 9 bases between them. The CDR3 covers 13 residues. The CDR3 here is CASSQSLTYGYTF. In DNA, the CDR3 is TGTGCCAGCAGCCAAAGTCTAACGTATGGCTACACCTTC.

As DNA, the CDR3 is TGTGCCAGCAGCTCCCGGGGAGGGGCTGGGGCCAACGTCCTGACTTTC. Amino acid sequence: CASSSRGGAGANVLTF. The chain is built from TRBV7-6 and TRBJ2-6; TRBD2 matches at 7 bases. The CDR3 totals 16 residues. V lost 4 bases to trimming and J lost 2 bases; unmatched junction nucleotides: 5. Germline CDR1 SGHVS, CDR2 FNYEAQ.

The chain links TRBV7-9 to TRBJ2-2; 11 bases agree with TRBD1. From germline, CDR1 is SEHNR and CDR2 FQNEAQ (reference sequence). This CDR3 has 16 residues. V dropped 3 bases and J dropped 4; count of bases not matched to a gene: 4. The CDR3 bases are TGTGCCAGCAGCTTCCCCGGGACAGGGGGCACCGGGGAGCTGTTTTTT. Translation gives CASSFPGTGGTGELFF.

The chain combines TRBV7-7 with TRBJ1-3; D is ambiguous. Trimming removed 5 bases at V and 0 bases at J, with 11 bases between. The CDR3 covers 15 residues. CDR1 and CDR2 from the germline V gene are SSHAT and FNYEAQ (reference sequence). The CDR3 DNA reads as TGTGCCAGCAGCCCGCTGGCTCTCTCTGGAAACACCATATATTTT. Translation gives CASSPLALSGNTIYF. Drawing the rest from reference TRBV7-7 and TRBJ1-3, the complete variable domain is GAGVSQSPRYKVTKRGQDVTLRCDPISSHATLYWYQQALGQGPEFLTYFNYEAQPDKSGLPSDRFSAERPEGSISTLTIQRTEQRDSAMYRCASSPLALSGNTIYFGEGSWLTVV.

In DNA, the CDR3 is TGTGCCAGTAATCAGGGGGCGAATGGCTACACCTTC. It yields the protein CASNQGANGYTF. This chain links TRBV19 with TRBJ1-2; 8 nucleotides match TRBD1. The CDR3 sequence is 12 residues long. Germline assignment: CDR1 LNHDA and CDR2 SQIVND (reference sequence). Trimming at V came to 7 bases and at J to 6 bases, leaving 4 bases not matched to a gene.

The V call is TRBV28, the J call TRBJ2-2; 9 bases map to TRBD2. CDR1 MDHEN and CDR2 SYDVKM come from the germline V gene. The CDR3 length is 18 residues. The ends lost 3 bases at V and 5 bases at J; junction bases unmatched: 13. The CDR3 DNA reads as TGTGCCAGCAGTTTCGAGGTTTTTGCGGGAGGGCCGACCGGGGAGCTGTTTTTT. It translates to CASSFEVFAGGPTGELFF.

The V gene is TRBV19, the J gene TRBJ2-7; 10 bases fit TRBD2. V lost 6 bases and J lost 4; bases outside the gene matches: 9. Germline CDR1 LNHDA, CDR2 SQIVND (reference sequence). The CDR3 consists of 15 residues. In nucleotides, the CDR3 is TGTGCCAGTAGCGCGCCCGGGACTAGCGTATACGAGCAGTACTTC. Encoded protein: CASSAPGTSVYEQYF.

This clone appeared a few times. V usage is TRBV6-5 and J usage is TRBJ1-1; D is unresolved. The V and J ends lost 10 bases and 7 bases respectively, with 10 bases between them. Germline V CDR1 and CDR2: MNHEY, SVGAGI. The CDR3 length is 10 residues. CDR3 DNA: TGTGCCACCTTCCAGGTTGAAGCTTTCTTT. The encoded protein is CATFQVEAFF.

The J gene is TRBJ2-7, the V gene TRBV5-1, with TRBD1 matching 8 bases. V dropped 4 bases and J dropped 1; count of bases not matched to a gene: 7. CDR3 length: 15 residues. In germline, CDR1 is SGHRS, CDR2 YFSETQ. The CDR3 spells CASSIGQGGSYEQYF. CDR3 bases: TGCGCCAGCAGCATCGGACAGGGTGGGTCCTACGAGCAGTACTTC.